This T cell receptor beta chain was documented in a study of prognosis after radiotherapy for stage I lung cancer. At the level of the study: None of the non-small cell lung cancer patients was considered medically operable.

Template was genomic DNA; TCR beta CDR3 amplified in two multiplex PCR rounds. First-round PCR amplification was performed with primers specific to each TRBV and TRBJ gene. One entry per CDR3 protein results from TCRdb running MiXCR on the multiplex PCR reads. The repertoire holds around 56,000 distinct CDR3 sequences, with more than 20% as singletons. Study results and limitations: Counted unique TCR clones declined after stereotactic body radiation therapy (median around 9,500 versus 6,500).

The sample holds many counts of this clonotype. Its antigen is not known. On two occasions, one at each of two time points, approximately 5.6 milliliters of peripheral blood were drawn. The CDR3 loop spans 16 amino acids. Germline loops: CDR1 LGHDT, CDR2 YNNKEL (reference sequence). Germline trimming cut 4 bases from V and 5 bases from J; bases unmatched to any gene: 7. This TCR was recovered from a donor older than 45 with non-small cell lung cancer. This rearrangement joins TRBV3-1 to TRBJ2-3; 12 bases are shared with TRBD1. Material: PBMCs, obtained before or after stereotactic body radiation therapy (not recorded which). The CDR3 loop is CASSRGTGGKGDTQYF. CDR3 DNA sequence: TGTGCCAGCAGCCGAGGGACAGGGGGCAAAGGAGATACGCAGTATTTT.